This TCR beta chain was documented in a study of cytomegalovirus exposure and HLA in healthy donors. Overall study results and limits: In vitro experiments confirmed that a few CMV-associated chains were specific for CMV antigens. Later analysis associated a missense DCLRE1C variant with TCR beta V- and J-gene trimming. Rates of TCR association differed by HLA locus in a later analysis, with DRB1 highest and HLA-C lowest.

This clone showed up just a few times. Antigen unknown. Both 60 Vbeta primers and 13 Jbeta primers went into the PCR. Profiling relied on immunoSEQ multiplex PCR, and the TCRdb table lists in-frame clones only, not all of them. The sample has 140,000 to 150,000 clones; less than 9.5% are singletons. The CDR3 runs to 19 residues. Germline V gene sequence: CDR1 LGHNA, CDR2 YSLEER. Trimming left V 0 bases short and J 3 bases short, with 20 bases between. The specimen sequenced was PBMCs. This TCR came from a male donor in good health and CMV-seronegative. The rearrangement uses TRBV4-3 and TRBJ1-4, with a weak D call TRBD1 (5 bases). This CDR3 is CASSQDGRRGPESNEKLFF. The CDR3 DNA reads as TGCGCCAGCAGCCAAGATGGCAGGCGGGGACCCGAATCTAATGAAAAACTGTTTTTT.